Given below is one T cell receptor (beta chain) in context. Its matching antigen is unknown. The junction departs from the called germline gene at one end, perhaps through a read error. The data originate from a study of T cells after yellow fever vaccination. Study observations and caveats: Sorted repertoires could include abundant contaminating clonotypes from bulk cells. Just a small share of clonotypes turned up in the CD4 compartment as well as the CD8 compartment. The booster response re-showed most primary clones: 96% CD4, 88% CD8.

Template switching by 5'RACE produced TCR cDNA, adding a universal primer site and UMIs. Via MiXCR, TCRdb re-called the 5' RACE reads, giving one row per CDR3 protein. The data show a few hundred thousand distinct CDR3 sequences, with 3.5% to 5% seen just once and less than 20% held by the top ten. The CDR3 totals 14 residues. Germline values: CDR1 SEHNR, CDR2 FQNEAQ (reference sequence). V usage is TRBV7-9 and J usage is TRBJ2-1; D is undetermined. This TCR came from a young man who received the YFV17D yellow fever vaccine. Sequenced here: PBMCs, sampled 15 days after the yellow fever booster vaccination. The CDR3 sequence is CASGLSSSYNEQFF. The CDR3 DNA reads TGTGCCAGCGGCTTATCAAGCTCCTACAATGAGCAGTTCTTC. Looking up the rest from reference TRBV7-9 and TRBJ2-1 gives the full variable domain: DTGVSQNPRHKITKRGQNVTFRCDPISEHNRLYWYRQTLGQGPEFLTYFQNEAQLEKSRLLSDRFSAERPKGSFSTLEIQRTEQGDSAMYLCASGLSSSYNEQFFGPGTRLTVL.